Sequencing of this TCR beta chain was carried out in a study of T cell responses to AZD1222 COVID-19 vaccine. Findings and caveats of the study: Repertoire collection took place solely once the T cell response had peaked.

Data came from immunoSEQ multiplex PCR; TCRdb stores just in-frame clones and leaves some out. The table shows around 130,000 clones, with 94% occurring only once. Of note for this clone: Its antigen is not identified.

The CDR3 length is 16 residues. The germline V gene has CDR1 MNHEY and CDR2 SVGEGT. The ends lost 2 bases at V and 5 bases at J; junction bases unmatched: 8. The chain is built from TRBV6-2 or TRBV6-3 and TRBJ2-1; 8 positions agree with TRBD2. The sample was peripheral blood, taken on day 0 of AZD1222 vaccination. The sequence was collected from an adult in good health. The chain's CDR3 is CASSYGLAGVHNEQFF. CDR3 in DNA: TGTGCCAGCAGTTACGGGCTAGCGGGCGTCCACAATGAGCAGTTCTTC.